Presented here are 7 T cell receptor beta chains from one specimen sequenced in a study of blood T cells in healthy people across ages. Next came a second PCR, run for about 7 to 12 cycles, which used a sample-barcoded 5' primer along with a J-beta primer mix. In TCRdb, the 5' RACE reads were re-called with MiXCR into one record per CDR3 protein. Of 790,000 or so distinct CDR3 sequences detected, about 42% appear once; the ten largest clones hold 15% to 20%. Material: blood. Receptors were obtained from a man older than 75 in good health.

This chain joins TRBV5-5 and TRBJ2-3; D possibly corresponds to TRBD1 (5 bases). Germline loops: CDR1 SGHKS, CDR2 YYEKEE (reference sequence). The germline V and J ends were trimmed by 4 bases and 7 bases, with 19 bases remaining between them. The length of the CDR3 is 15 residues. CDR3 sequence: CASSHDWGGSHTQYF. In DNA, the CDR3 is TGTGCCAGCAGCCACGACTGGGGCGGTAGTCATACGCAGTATTTT. Based on the CDR3 plus reference TRBV5-5 and TRBJ2-3, the full variable domain is DAGVTQSPTHLIKTRGQQVTLRCSPISGHKSVSWYQQVLGQGPQFIFQYYEKEERGRGNFPDRFSARQFPNYSSELNVNALLLGDSALYLCASSHDWGGSHTQYFGPGTRLTVL.

The chain joins TRBV20-1 to TRBJ1-1; D possibly corresponds to TRBD1 (5 bases). The CDR3 is made up of 13 amino acids. The germline V and J ends were trimmed by 5 bases and 4 bases, with 14 bases remaining between them. Germline V lookup: CDR1 DFQATT, CDR2 SNEGSKA (reference sequence). In DNA form, the CDR3 reads TGCAGTGCTTCCCAGAAGGGGACCACTGAAGCTTTCTTT. Translated: CSASQKGTTEAFF.

This clonotype was seen more than once but under ten times. The gene calls are TRBV7-9 and TRBJ1-4, with D possibly matching TRBD1 (5 bases). Germline lookup yields CDR1 SEHNR and CDR2 FQNEAQ (reference sequence). Trimming cost V 3 bases and J 8 bases, with 19 bases left between them. The CDR3 loop spans 16 amino acids. CDR3 amino acids: CASSLFHEPGTEKLFF. For the CDR3, the DNA is TGTGCCAGCAGCTTGTTTCACGAACCGGGGACCGAAAAACTGTTTTTT.

Note on this clonotype: The junction departs from germline at one end; a sequencing error may be responsible. This sequence joins TRBV3-1 and TRBJ1-4; 7 nucleotides agree with TRBD1. Germline assignment: CDR1 LGHDT and CDR2 YNNKEL (reference sequence). This CDR3 is 17 amino acids long. The CDR3 here is CASSQASQGVWDEKPFF. For the CDR3, the DNA is TGTGCCAGCAGCCAAGCCTCCCAGGGGGTTTGGGATGAAAAACCGTTTTTT.

The V and J genes are TRBV7-2 and TRBJ2-1; TRBD2 matches 7 bases. The CDR3 contains 14 residues. Losses at the gene ends were 4 bases for V and 9 bases for J; bases not matched to a gene: 9. Germline V CDR1 and CDR2: SGHTA, FQGNSA. CDR3 sequence reads: CASSSPAGVGEQFF. Written as DNA, the CDR3 is TGTGCCAGCAGCTCTCCCGCGGGAGTTGGTGAGCAGTTCTTC.

In its sample, this clonotype was seen a few times. The V and J genes are TRBV27 and TRBJ2-1, with a weak D call TRBD2 (7 bases). Germline assignment: CDR1 MNHEY and CDR2 SMNVEV (reference sequence). V dropped 6 bases and J dropped 1 base, with 13 bases sitting between them. CDR3 length equals 15 residues. Here the CDR3 DNA reads TGTGCCAGCAGGCCTGGGAGGGGGTCCTACAATGAGCAGTTCTTC. This gives the protein CASRPGRGSYNEQFF.

In the case of this clonotype: The germline gene is not matched at one end of the junction; a read error may be the cause. The J gene is TRBJ2-5, the V gene TRBV5-6; unclear D gene. In germline, CDR1 is SGHDT, CDR2 YYEEEE. The CDR3 has 16 amino acids. The CDR3 sequence: CASSSTIRQAQEIQYF. DNA for the CDR3: TGTGCCAGCAGCTCGACGATTCGCCAAGCCCAAGAGATCCAGTACTTC.